This T cell receptor beta chain comes out of a study of T cells in Graves' hyperthyroidism and ophthalmopathy. Reasons for excluding patients were uncontrolled infection, other autoimmune disease, pregnancy or lactation. Diagnoses used clinical symptoms, serum thyroxine and TRAb, thyroid ultrasound and orbital computed tomography. Regarding this clonotype: No antigen is known for it.

General study findings and limits: The model's output predicted ophthalmopathy at a median of around 6.9 months prior to onset. In the blood, most expanded thyroid clonotypes above 0.001 appeared as well.

It was RNA transcripts that yielded the amplified TCR beta CDR3 regions. Primed by the HTBI set, a first-round RT-PCR was run on the TCR CDR3. Via MiXCR, TCRdb re-called the multiplex PCR reads, giving one row per CDR3 protein. The data hold 450,000 to 650,000 distinct CDR3 sequences, with more than 13% observed a single time. Sequenced: blood. This clonotype was sampled from a woman between 18 and 29 years old with Graves' ophthalmopathy.

CDR3 sequence reads: CASSLKGTGYTF. The CDR3 coding sequence is TGTGCCAGCAGCCTTAAGGGGACTGGCTACACCTTC. The V gene is TRBV28, the J gene TRBJ1-2, with D possibly matching TRBD1 (5 bases). Per germline, CDR1 MDHEN and CDR2 SYDVKM. Trimming stripped 6 bases from V and 7 bases from J, with 12 bases between. This CDR3 region has 12 residues.